This TCR beta chain was found in a study of T cell responses to AZD1222 COVID-19 vaccine. Notes on this clone: Antigen specificity is unknown.

Points from the study as a whole: The number of AZD1222 recipients seropositive at baseline was only five or six.

Clones were read by immunoSEQ multiplex PCR, and TCRdb kept only the in-frame ones, dropping some. The sample has more than 85,000 clones; approximately 88% are singletons. Sequences were derived from peripheral blood, sampled on day 0 of MenACWY control vaccination. This TCR derives from an adult in good health.

DNA of the CDR3: TGTGCCAGCAGGGTGACAGGGCCGGGAGCTGAAGCTTTCTTT. Translating gives CASRVTGPGAEAFF. The V gene is TRBV2, the J gene TRBJ1-1, with 7 bases that match TRBD1. Germline V gives CDR1 SNHLY, CDR2 FYNNEI. V trimming: 6 bases; J trimming: 6 bases; junction bases outside the gene matches: 10. The CDR3 has 14 residues.